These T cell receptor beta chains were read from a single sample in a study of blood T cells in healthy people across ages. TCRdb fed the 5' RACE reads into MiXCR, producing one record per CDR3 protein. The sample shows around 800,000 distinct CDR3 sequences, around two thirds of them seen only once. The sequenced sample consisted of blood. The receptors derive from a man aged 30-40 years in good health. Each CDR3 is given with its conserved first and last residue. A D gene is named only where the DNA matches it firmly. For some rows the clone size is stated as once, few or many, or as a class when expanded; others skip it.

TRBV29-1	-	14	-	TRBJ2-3	CSVRDPRLTDTQYF	TGCAGCGTCCGAGATCCGAGGTTGACAGATACGCAGTATTTT
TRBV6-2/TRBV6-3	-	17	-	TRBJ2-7	CASSQRKRGSSYNEQYF	TGTGCCAGCAGCCAAAGGAAACGGGGGAGCTCCTACAATGAGCAGTACTTC
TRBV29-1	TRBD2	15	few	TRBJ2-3	CSGAGLAGPTDTQYF	TGCAGCGGCGCCGGACTAGCGGGGCCCACAGATACGCAGTATTTT
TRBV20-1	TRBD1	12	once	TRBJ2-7	CSVKDRDLEQYF	TGCAGTGTTAAGGACAGGGACCTCGAGCAGTACTTC
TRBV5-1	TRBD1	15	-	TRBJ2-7	CASSAGTGFGYEQYF	TGCGCCAGCAGCGCCGGGACAGGGTTCGGGTACGAGCAGTACTTC
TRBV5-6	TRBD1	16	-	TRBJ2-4	CASSEGTASAKNIQYF	TGTGCCAGCAGCGAGGGGACAGCCTCAGCCAAAAACATTCAGTACTTC
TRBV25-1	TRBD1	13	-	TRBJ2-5	CASSDQTGETQYF	TGTGCCAGCAGTGACCAAACAGGGGAGACCCAGTACTTT
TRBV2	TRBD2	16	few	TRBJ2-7	CASRPGLAVNAYEQYF	TGTGCCAGCCGGCCGGGACTAGCGGTGAACGCCTACGAGCAGTACTTC
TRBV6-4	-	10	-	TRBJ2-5	CASSESGQYF	TGTGCCAGCAGTGAAAGTGGCCAGTACTTC
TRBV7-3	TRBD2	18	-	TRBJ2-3	CASSLTAGGPPDTDTQYF	TGTGCCAGCAGCTTAACGGCGGGGGGGCCACCCGACACAGATACGCAGTATTTT
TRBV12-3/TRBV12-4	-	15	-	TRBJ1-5	CASTLGRGSYQPQHF	TGTGCCAGCACCCTCGGTAGGGGATCCTATCAGCCCCAGCATTTT
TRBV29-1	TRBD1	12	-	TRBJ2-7	CSVSGQGAEQYF	TGCAGCGTGTCGGGACAGGGGGCCGAGCAGTACTTC
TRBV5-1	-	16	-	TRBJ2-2	CASSSQAAGRTGELFF	TGCGCCAGCAGCTCTCAGGCGGCAGGACGCACCGGGGAGCTGTTTTTT
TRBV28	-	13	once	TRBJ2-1	CASTRPLYNEQFF	TGTGCCAGCACCCGACCCCTCTACAATGAGCAGTTCTTC
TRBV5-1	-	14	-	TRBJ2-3	CASNFERGTDTQYF	TGCGCCAGCAACTTTGAACGGGGCACAGATACGCAGTATTTT
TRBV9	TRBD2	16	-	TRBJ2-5	CASSVGSGGAFGTQYF	TGTGCCAGCAGCGTAGGTAGCGGGGGGGCGTTTGGGACCCAGTACTTC
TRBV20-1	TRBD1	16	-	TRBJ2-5	CSAPRGQGQVRETQYF	TGCAGTGCCCCACGGGGACAGGGTCAAGTAAGAGAGACCCAGTACTTC
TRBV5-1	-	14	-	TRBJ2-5	CASTLTRRQETQYF	TGCGCCAGCACGCTGACTAGAAGGCAAGAGACCCAGTACTTC
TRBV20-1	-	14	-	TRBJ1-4	CSAESRGSGEKLFF	TGCAGTGCTGAGAGCCGGGGCTCGGGGGAAAAACTGTTTTTT
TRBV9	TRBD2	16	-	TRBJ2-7	CASSETERGGLYEQYF	TGTGCCAGCAGCGAGACCGAACGGGGGGGCCTCTACGAGCAGTACTTC
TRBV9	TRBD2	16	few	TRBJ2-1	CASLPRGGGAVAEQFF	TGTGCCAGTCTCCCCCGAGGCGGGGGGGCCGTAGCTGAGCAGTTCTTC
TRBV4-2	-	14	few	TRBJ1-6	CASSQDGKGSPLHF	TGTGCCAGCAGCCAAGATGGTAAAGGTTCACCCCTCCACTTT
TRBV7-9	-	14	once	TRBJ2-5	CASSIDSLAETQYF	TGTGCCAGCAGCATCGACAGTTTAGCAGAGACCCAGTACTTC
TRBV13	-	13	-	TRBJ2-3	CASRRGSTDTQYF	TGTGCCAGCCGGAGGGGTAGCACAGATACGCAGTATTTT
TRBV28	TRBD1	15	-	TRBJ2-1	CASRSGTGAGGEQFF	TGTGCCAGCAGATCCGGGACAGGGGCGGGAGGTGAGCAGTTCTTC
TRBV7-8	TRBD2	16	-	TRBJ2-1	CASVSAPSGLYNEQFF	TGTGCCAGCGTCTCCGCTCCTAGCGGACTATACAATGAGCAGTTCTTC
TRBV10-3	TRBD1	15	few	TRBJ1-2	CAISESTGAPFGYTF	TGTGCCATCAGTGAGTCGACAGGGGCCCCCTTCGGCTACACCTTC
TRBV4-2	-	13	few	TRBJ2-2	CASHSRDTGELFF	TGTGCCAGCCACTCCAGGGACACCGGGGAGCTGTTTTTT
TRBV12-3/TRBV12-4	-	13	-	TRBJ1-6	CASSQEGNSPLHF	TGTGCCAGCAGCCAAGAAGGAAATTCACCCCTCCACTTT
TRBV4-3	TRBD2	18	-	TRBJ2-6	CASSRDLAGLSGANVLTF	TGCGCCAGCAGCCGGGACCTAGCGGGACTCTCTGGGGCCAACGTCCTGACTTTC
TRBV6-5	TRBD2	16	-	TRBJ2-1	CASSYDLAGGPNEQFF	TGTGCCAGCAGTTACGATTTAGCGGGAGGACCCAATGAGCAGTTCTTC
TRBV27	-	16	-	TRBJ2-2	CASSPNPRVLTGELFF	TGTGCCAGCAGTCCAAACCCAAGAGTACTCACCGGGGAGCTGTTTTTT
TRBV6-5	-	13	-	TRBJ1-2	CASTSDGRYGYTF	TGTGCCAGCACTTCGGACGGGAGATATGGCTACACCTTC
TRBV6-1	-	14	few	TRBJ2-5	CASSEARGRETQYF	TGTGCCAGCAGTGAAGCGAGAGGGAGGGAGACCCAGTACTTC
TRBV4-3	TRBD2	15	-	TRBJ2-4	CASSQRGLAGEVQYF	TGCGCCAGCAGCCAGCGCGGCCTAGCGGGGGAGGTTCAGTACTTC
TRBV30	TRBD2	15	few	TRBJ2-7	CAWKGPSGGAQEQYF	TGTGCCTGGAAAGGACCCAGCGGGGGGGCACAAGAGCAGTACTTC
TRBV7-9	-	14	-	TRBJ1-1	CASSPLLRDTEAFF	TGTGCCAGCAGCCCACTTCTTCGAGACACTGAAGCTTTCTTT
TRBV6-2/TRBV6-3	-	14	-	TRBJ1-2	CATLAAPANYGYTF	TGTGCCACCCTCGCAGCACCCGCTAACTATGGCTACACCTTC
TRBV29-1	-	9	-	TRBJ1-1	CSVAGLAFF	TGCAGCGTTGCAGGACTAGCTTTCTTT
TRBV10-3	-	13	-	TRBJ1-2	CAISEVRDYGYTF	TGTGCCATCAGTGAAGTCAGGGACTATGGCTACACCTTC
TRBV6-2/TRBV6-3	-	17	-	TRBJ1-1	CASSYLRQRRRGTEAFF	TGTGCCAGCAGTTACCTTCGACAGCGGAGGCGGGGGACTGAAGCTTTCTTT
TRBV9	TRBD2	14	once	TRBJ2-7	CASSPLGLAYEQYF	TGTGCCAGCAGCCCCCTAGGACTAGCCTACGAGCAGTACTTC
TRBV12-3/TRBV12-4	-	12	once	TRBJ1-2	CASSFGLGGYTF	TGTGCCAGCAGTTTCGGCCTCGGCGGCTACACCTTC
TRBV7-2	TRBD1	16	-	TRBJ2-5	CASSLGTGGRGETQYF	TGTGCCAGCAGCTTAGGCACAGGGGGCAGAGGAGAGACCCAGTACTTC
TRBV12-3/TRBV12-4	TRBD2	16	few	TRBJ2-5	CASSLGLAGPQETQYF	TGTGCCAGCAGTTTAGGACTAGCGGGGCCCCAAGAGACCCAGTACTTC
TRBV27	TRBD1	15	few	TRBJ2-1	CASSRTGGQYNEQFF	TGTGCCAGCAGCCGGACAGGGGGACAGTACAATGAGCAGTTCTTC
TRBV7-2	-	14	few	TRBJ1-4	CASSLTTLNEKLFF	TGTGCCAGCAGCTTAACAACTCTTAATGAAAAACTGTTTTTT
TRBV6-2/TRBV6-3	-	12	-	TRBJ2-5	CASSFRGVTQYF	TGTGCCAGCAGTTTCCGTGGAGTGACCCAGTACTTC
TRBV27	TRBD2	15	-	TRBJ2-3	CASSLIGLVGDTQYF	TGTGCCAGCAGTCTCATCGGACTAGTCGGGGATACGCAGTATTTT
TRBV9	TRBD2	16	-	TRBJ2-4	CASSLSGGAAKNIQYF	TGTGCCAGCAGCCTTAGCGGGGGGGCCGCCAAAAACATTCAGTACTTC
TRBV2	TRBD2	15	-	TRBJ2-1	CASILLAGAYNEQFF	TGTGCCAGCATCCTACTAGCGGGGGCTTACAATGAGCAGTTCTTC
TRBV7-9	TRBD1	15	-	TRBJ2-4	CASSFGQGAKNIQYF	TGTGCCAGCAGCTTCGGACAGGGGGCCAAAAACATTCAGTACTTC